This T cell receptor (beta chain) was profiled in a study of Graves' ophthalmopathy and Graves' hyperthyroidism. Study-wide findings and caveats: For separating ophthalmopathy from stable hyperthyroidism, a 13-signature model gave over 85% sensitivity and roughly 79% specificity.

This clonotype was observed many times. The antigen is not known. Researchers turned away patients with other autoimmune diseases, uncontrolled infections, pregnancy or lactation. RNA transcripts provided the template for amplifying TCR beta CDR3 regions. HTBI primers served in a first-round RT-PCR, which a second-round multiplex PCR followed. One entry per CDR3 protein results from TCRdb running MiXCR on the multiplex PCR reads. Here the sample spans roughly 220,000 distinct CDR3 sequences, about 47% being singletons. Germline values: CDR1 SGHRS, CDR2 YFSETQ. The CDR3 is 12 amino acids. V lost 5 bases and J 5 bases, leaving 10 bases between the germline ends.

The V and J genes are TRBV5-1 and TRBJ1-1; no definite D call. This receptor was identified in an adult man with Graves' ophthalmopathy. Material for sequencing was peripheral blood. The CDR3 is CASSFGGTEAFF. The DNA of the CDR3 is TGCGCCAGCAGTTTCGGTGGTACTGAAGCTTTCTTT.